The TCR beta chain under discussion was sequenced for a study of CD8 T cells in Susac syndrome. V lost 6 bases to trimming and J lost 5 bases, with 10 bases between them. Germline CDR1 reads LGHDT; CDR2 reads YNNKEL (reference sequence). This CDR3 has 12 residues. Random hexamers were used to reverse transcribe the RNA input (about 0.5 to 1 ug). TCRdb called the immunoSEQ multiplex PCR reads again in MiXCR, with one record for every CDR3 protein. The table shows more than 150,000 distinct CDR3 sequences, with under 97% occurring only once. This chain links TRBV3-1 with TRBJ2-5; D gene ambiguous. The TCR sequence derives from a human donor with Susac syndrome. The specimen sequenced was CD4+ T cells from PBMCs. CDR3 bases: TGTGCCAGCAGGATTAGTTCGGAGACCCAGTACTTC. It translates to CASRISSETQYF.